The rows below give T cell receptor beta chains drawn from one sample of a study of cytomegalovirus exposure and HLA in healthy donors. Repertoires were generated with immunoSEQ multiplex PCR, while TCRdb's copy carries only in-frame clones and drops some. The sample shows more than 95,000 clones, 75% of them seen only once. Sequenced material: PBMCs. The receptors derive from a woman aged 45-59 years in good health and CMV-seronegative. Each CDR3 is given with its conserved first and last residue. D genes are given only for firm matches. Size is omitted from some rows. Given values are once, few, many or a class for expanded clones.

clone_size	v_call	d_call	j_call	cdr3_aa	cdr3_nt
-	TRBV6-5	TRBD1	TRBJ2-7	CASSYRTGGTYEQYF	TGTGCCAGCAGTTACCGGACAGGGGGGACCTACGAGCAGTACTTC
-	TRBV6-1	-	TRBJ2-3	CASIPTGKITDTQYF	TGTGCCAGCATCCCTACAGGGAAAATCACAGATACGCAGTATTTT
-	TRBV7-2	-	TRBJ1-4	CASSFSEGFNEKLFF	TGTGCCAGCAGCTTTTCGGAGGGATTTAATGAAAAACTGTTTTTT
-	TRBV27	-	TRBJ1-1	CASSLIGGKDTEAFF	TGTGCCAGCAGTTTAATCGGGGGGAAGGACACTGAAGCTTTCTTT
-	TRBV7-3	TRBD2	TRBJ2-1	CASSLYGASGVQFF	TGTGCCAGCAGCCTGTATGGGGCTAGCGGCGTTCAGTTCTTC
-	TRBV9	TRBD2	TRBJ2-7	CASSVGLAGGNEQYF	TGTGCCAGCAGCGTAGGTCTAGCGGGAGGGAACGAGCAGTACTTC
-	TRBV7-3	TRBD2	TRBJ2-7	CASSRAAGVEYEQYF	TGTGCCAGCAGCCGAGCGGCGGGAGTCGAATACGAGCAGTACTTC
-	TRBV28	TRBD1	TRBJ2-7	CASSPRTGTFFDEQYF	TGTGCCAGCAGTCCCCGGACAGGGACGTTTTTTGACGAGCAGTACTTC
-	TRBV9	-	TRBJ1-1	CASSDPGAGYTEAFF	TGTGCCAGCAGCGACCCCGGGGCGGGGTACACTGAAGCTTTCTTT
once	TRBV19	TRBD1	TRBJ2-7	CATGTGDLYEQYF	TGTGCCACGGGGACAGGGGACCTCTACGAGCAGTACTTC
-	TRBV11-1	-	TRBJ1-2	CASSFDRNYGYTF	TGTGCCAGCAGCTTCGACAGGAACTATGGCTACACCTTC
few	TRBV10-3	-	TRBJ2-7	CAISESTASSGYEQYF	TGTGCCATCAGTGAGTCGACCGCCTCCTCGGGCTACGAGCAGTACTTC
once	TRBV6-1	TRBD1	TRBJ1-4	CAIRNRGNEKLFF	TGTGCCATCAGGAACAGGGGTAATGAAAAACTGTTTTTT
-	TRBV11-2	TRBD1	TRBJ2-3	CASTLLQGETDTQYF	TGTGCCAGCACACTCCTACAGGGGGAGACAGATACGCAGTATTTT
-	TRBV14	TRBD1	TRBJ2-1	CASSRDRGYNEQFF	TGTGCCAGCAGCCGAGACAGGGGCTACAATGAGCAGTTCTTC
-	TRBV6-1	-	TRBJ1-1	CASSEMTVRMNTEAFF	TGTGCCAGCAGTGAAATGACAGTTAGGATGAACACTGAAGCTTTCTTT
-	TRBV30	-	TRBJ1-5	CAWSEGGAGNQPQHF	TGTGCCTGGAGTGAGGGAGGGGCTGGTAATCAGCCCCAGCATTTT
-	TRBV4-2	-	TRBJ2-7	CASSQAGTGTYEQYF	TGTGCCAGCAGCCAAGCCGGGACTGGGACTTACGAGCAGTACTTC
-	TRBV29-1	-	TRBJ2-7	CSVEGAVAFEQYF	TGCAGCGTTGAGGGAGCGGTGGCCTTCGAGCAGTACTTC
-	TRBV28	TRBD1	TRBJ2-7	CASRRTGTYEQYF	TGTGCCAGCAGACGGACAGGAACCTACGAGCAGTACTTC
once	TRBV7-3	TRBD1	TRBJ2-7	CASSFGTGAFEQYF	TGTGCCAGCAGCTTCGGGACAGGGGCCTTCGAGCAGTACTTC
once	TRBV2	TRBD1	TRBJ1-2	CASSDFSGQIGSGYTF	TGTGCCAGCAGTGATTTCTCGGGACAGATCGGTAGTGGCTACACCTTC
once	TRBV9	-	TRBJ2-3	CASSVDGTRTDTQYF	TGTGCCAGCAGCGTAGACGGGACTCGCACAGATACGCAGTATTTT
-	TRBV5-1	-	TRBJ1-1	CASSLGTLMNTEAFF	TGCGCCAGCAGCTTGGGGACACTCATGAACACTGAAGCTTTCTTT
-	TRBV28	-	TRBJ1-2	CASMGGASYGYTF	TGTGCCAGCATGGGGGGGGCCTCCTATGGCTACACCTTC
-	TRBV2	-	TRBJ1-1	CASSSGAEAFF	TGTGCCAGCAGTAGCGGGGCTGAAGCTTTCTTT
-	TRBV14	TRBD2	TRBJ2-1	CASSQPGLAGGEQFF	TGTGCCAGCAGCCAGCCGGGACTAGCGGGCGGTGAGCAGTTCTTC
-	TRBV28	TRBD1	TRBJ1-3	CASISSTGPGNTIYF	TGTGCCAGCATCTCATCGACAGGGCCTGGAAACACCATATATTTT
-	TRBV5-4	TRBD1	TRBJ2-3	CASSGSMGQGIDTQYF	TGTGCCAGCAGCGGATCAATGGGACAGGGTATAGATACGCAGTATTTT